The 9 T cell receptor beta chains reported below all come from one sample, sequenced in a study of radiotherapy plus CTLA-4 blockade in lung cancer. Clones were sequenced by immunoSEQ multiplex PCR, and TCRdb holds only the in-frame ones, with some missing. Of about 70,000 clones detected, roughly 78% appear once; the ten largest clones hold roughly a tenth. The material was peripheral blood, obtained from a patient treated with radiotherapy plus ipilimumab. These receptors were obtained from a human donor with non-small cell lung cancer who had a complete response to radiotherapy plus ipilimumab.

The genes are TRBV5-1 and TRBJ2-1, with 9 bases identical to TRBD2. Germline trimming cut 0 bases from V and 0 bases from J; bases unmatched to any gene: 4. The CDR3 has 17 amino acids. Germline V gene lookup returns CDR1 SGHRS and CDR2 YFSETQ. The CDR3 nucleotides read TGCGCCAGCAGCTTGGGAAGCGGGGGGTTCTCCTACAATGAGCAGTTCTTC. Translation: CASSLGSGGFSYNEQFF.

The chain links TRBV5-1 to TRBJ2-5; D remains unclear. The CDR3 is 14 amino acids. V dropped 4 bases and J dropped 4 bases, with 14 bases sitting between them. Looked up from germline, CDR1 is SGHRS and CDR2 is YFSETQ. CDR3 sequence (DNA): TGCGCCAGCAGCACCACGACATCGGCAGAGACCCAGTACTTC. It translates to CASSTTTSAETQYF. The full variable domain, completed using reference TRBV5-1 and TRBJ2-5, is KAGVTQTPRYLIKTRGQQVTLSCSPISGHRSVSWYQQTPGQGLQFLFEYFSETQRNKGNFPGRFSGRQFSNSRSEMNVSTLELGDSALYLCASSTTTSAETQYFGPGTRLLVL.

This rearrangement joins TRBV6-5 to TRBJ1-1, with D perhaps matching TRBD1 (6 bases). CDR1 and CDR2 (germline): MNHEY, SVGAGI. Trimming stripped 4 bases from V and 1 base from J, with 10 bases between. The CDR3 contains 14 residues. The CDR3 nucleotides read TGTGCCAGCAGTTTCAGGGGCGGGAACACTGAAGCTTTCTTT. It yields the protein CASSFRGGNTEAFF.

The J gene is TRBJ2-1, the V gene TRBV2; perhaps TRBD2 as D (5 bases). The CDR3 spans 13 residues. V lost 8 bases to trimming and J lost 0 bases, with 8 bases between them. Looked up from germline, CDR1 is SNHLY and CDR2 is FYNNEI. The CDR3 here is CASERSSYNEQFF. CDR3 DNA sequence: TGTGCCAGCGAGCGGAGCTCCTACAATGAGCAGTTCTTC.

This clone was seen just once. CDR3 region: CASSSRRLITYEQYV. The CDR3 region has the DNA TGTGCCAGCAGCTCCCGCCGCTTGATAACCTACGAGCAGTACGTC. The V and J genes are TRBV13 and TRBJ2-7; D uncertain. This CDR3 contains 15 residues. V was clipped by 4 bases and J by 2 bases, with 15 bases between them. Germline V gene sequence: CDR1 PRHDT, CDR2 FYEKMQ (reference sequence).

The gene calls are TRBV5-1 and TRBJ2-1, with 8 bases matching TRBD2. The CDR3 contains 15 residues. The J segment lost 9 bases and the V segment lost 2 bases, leaving 10 bases of the junction unmatched. Germline-derived CDR1 and CDR2 are SGHRS and YFSETQ. The CDR3 loop reads CASSFGGASGFEQFF. The CDR3 nucleotides read TGCGCCAGCAGCTTCGGAGGGGCTAGCGGGTTTGAGCAGTTCTTC.

The CDR3 bases are TGTGCCAGCAGCCAGGAGATGAACACTGAAGCTTTCTTT. It is translated as CASSQEMNTEAFF. V gene TRBV7-9 combines with J gene TRBJ1-1; D remains ambiguous. Trimming shortened V by 5 bases and J by 0 bases, and 7 bases separated the two germline ends. The CDR3 covers 13 residues. Germline CDR1 reads SEHNR; CDR2 reads FQNEAQ (reference sequence).

This chain connects TRBV29-1 to TRBJ1-2; D is ambiguous. The CDR3 consists of 14 residues. The V end lost 1 base, the J end lost 4 bases, and 13 bases lay between the germline ends. In germline, CDR1 is SQVTM, CDR2 ANQGSEA. The CDR3 DNA reads as TGCAGCGTTGAAGGGAAAAAACGGACCTATGGCTACACCTTC. This encodes CSVEGKKRTYGYTF.

The J gene is TRBJ2-7, the V gene TRBV6-1; tentative D call: TRBD1 (5 bases). Trimming shortened V by 2 bases and J by 5 bases, and 16 bases separated the two germline ends. Germline V gene lookup returns CDR1 MNHNS and CDR2 SASEGT. The CDR3 covers 15 residues. As DNA, the CDR3 is TGTGCCAGCAGTGAACGTTGGCAGGGAAATAACGAGCAGTACGTC. Translated: CASSERWQGNNEQYV.